The 25 T cell receptor beta chains listed next were all sequenced from one sample in a study of T cells in Graves' hyperthyroidism and ophthalmopathy. What was amplified from RNA transcripts were TCR beta CDR3 regions. TCR CDR3 regions were first amplified by RT-PCR with HTBI primers. TCRdb recomputed calls from the multiplex PCR reads with MiXCR, one row per CDR3 protein. Counted here are 560,000 or so distinct CDR3 sequences, about 20% occurring once; the ten biggest clones make up approximately 50%. The specimen was blood. The receptors were sampled from a man aged 35-49 years with Graves' ophthalmopathy.

The chain employs TRBV6-1 and TRBJ2-2; 8 bases fit TRBD2. The germline CDR1 and CDR2 sequences are MNHNS and SASEGT. V shed 7 bases, J shed 0 bases, and the junction held 4 bases outside the gene matches. The CDR3 sequence is 15 residues long. CDR3 region: CASNTLAANTGELFF. In DNA form, the CDR3 reads TGTGCCAGCAACACACTAGCGGCGAACACCGGGGAGCTGTTTTTT.

This chain uses TRBV30 with TRBJ1-4, with D possibly matching TRBD1 (6 bases). Deletions cut 3 bases from V and 8 bases from J, with 16 bases between. Germline V lookup: CDR1 GTSNPN, CDR2 SVGIG (reference sequence). This CDR3 contains 14 residues. The CDR3 region has the DNA TGTGCCTGGAGGGGGGCCTACAGCAACGAAAAACTGTTTTTT. Protein sequence: CAWRGAYSNEKLFF.

This clonotype came up many times. In DNA, the CDR3 is TGTGCCAGCAGTTCAACGTATCAACCGGGACAGACGAACACTGAAGCTTTCTTT. Encoded protein: CASSSTYQPGQTNTEAFF. The rearrangement links TRBV12-3 or TRBV12-4 to TRBJ1-1, with 7 bases that match TRBD1. CDR3 length: 18 residues. V shed 4 bases, J shed 1 base, and the junction held 15 bases outside the gene matches.

In its sample, this clonotype was seen many times. The CDR3 DNA reads as TGTGCCAGCAGTTTGGTACAGGGGTTAGAGACCCAGTACTTC. This translates into CASSLVQGLETQYF. The chain joins TRBV28 to TRBJ2-5; 7 bases match TRBD1. V lost 3 bases and J lost 4; bases outside the gene matches: 5. The germline V gene has CDR1 MDHEN and CDR2 SYDVKM. The length of the CDR3 is 14 residues.

This clonotype was detected a few times. The chain links TRBV24-1 to TRBJ2-1, with 9 positions matching TRBD2. V was pared by 4 bases and J by 5 bases, with 5 bases of the junction left unmatched. Germline lookup yields CDR1 KGHDR and CDR2 SFDVKD. The length of the CDR3 is 15 residues. CDR3 region: CATSDIAGAHNEQFF. The CDR3 DNA reads TGTGCCACCAGTGACATAGCGGGAGCCCACAATGAGCAGTTCTTC.

The rearrangement uses TRBV6-2 or TRBV6-3 and TRBJ2-1; TRBD2 might be the D (6 bases). Germline-derived CDR1 and CDR2 are MNHEY and SVGEGT. This CDR3 has 16 residues. Between the trimmed V and J ends, which lost 2 bases and 4 bases, there was a span of 15 bases. CDR3: CASSYRGEPPYNEQFF. Written as DNA, the CDR3 is TGTGCCAGCAGTTACCGCGGGGAGCCTCCTTACAATGAGCAGTTCTTC.

This clonotype appeared a few times. The chain combines TRBV20-1 with TRBJ2-7; D ambiguous. CDR3 length: 12 amino acids. The germline CDR1 and CDR2 sequences are DFQATT and SNEGSKA (reference sequence). V dropped 5 bases and J dropped 2 bases, with 10 bases sitting between them. The CDR3 protein is CSASDRAYEQYF. CDR3 sequence (DNA): TGCAGTGCTTCGGACCGAGCCTACGAGCAGTACTTC.

There are a few counts of this clonotype. The CDR3 reads CASSGSPEGAEAFF. In DNA form, the CDR3 reads TGTGCCAGCTCGGGCTCCCCTGAGGGTGCTGAAGCTTTCTTT. J is TRBJ1-1 and V is TRBV18, with D hard to call. Trimming took 6 bases from V and 6 from J, leaving 17 bases between them. The CDR3 spans 14 residues. In germline, CDR1 is KGHSH, CDR2 LQKENI.

The chain links TRBV6-5 to TRBJ1-5; D is unresolved. V was shortened by 4 bases and J by 3 bases, with 16 bases between the two germline ends. The CDR3 covers 16 residues. Germline loops: CDR1 MNHEY, CDR2 SVGAGI. CDR3 nucleotide sequence: TGTGCCAGCAGTTCCCTGGGAGTTCCCCCCAATCAGCCCCAGCATTTT. This sequence encodes CASSSLGVPPNQPQHF.

V gene TRBV18 combines with J gene TRBJ2-7, with D perhaps assigned TRBD1 or TRBD2 (6 bases each). CDR1 is KGHSH, CDR2 LQKENI, per germline. This CDR3 region has 17 residues. V lost 0 bases and J lost 2, with 17 bases in between. CDR3 sequence reads: CASSPPPGARGPYEQYF. In DNA form, the CDR3 reads TGTGCCAGCTCACCACCACCGGGGGCCAGAGGACCCTACGAGCAGTACTTC.

The chain recombines TRBV7-3 with TRBJ1-6; 9 nucleotides line up with TRBD1. Trimming took 5 bases from V and 10 from J; bases not matched to a gene: 27. This CDR3 is built from 21 residues. Germline V gene data show CDR1 as SGHTA and CDR2 as FQGTGA. The chain's CDR3 is CASSLQSFVTGGVQAGSPLHF. CDR3 coding DNA: TGTGCCAGCAGCCTCCAATCTTTCGTGACAGGGGGGGTTCAAGCTGGCTCACCCCTCCACTTT.

This clonotype occurred many times. This chain links TRBV11-2 with TRBJ2-7; D possibly uses TRBD1 or TRBD2 (5 bases each). Germline CDR1 SGHAT, CDR2 FQNNGV. The CDR3 is made up of 15 amino acids. Trimming left V 0 bases short and J 7 bases short, with 16 bases between. The CDR3 protein is CASSLDWQTWGEQYF. Here the CDR3 DNA reads TGTGCCAGCAGCTTAGATTGGCAGACTTGGGGGGAGCAGTACTTC.

In this sample, this clonotype turned up many times. V gene TRBV9 combines with J gene TRBJ2-3; D is uncertain. Germline CDR1 and CDR2: SGDLS and YYNGEE. The V gene lost 4 bases and the J gene lost 4 bases, with 16 bases spanning the gap. The CDR3 length is 15 residues. The CDR3 sequence: CASSPHRRSSDTQYF. As DNA, the CDR3 is TGTGCCAGCAGCCCACACAGACGCAGCTCAGATACGCAGTATTTT. The variable domain in full, completed from reference TRBV9 and TRBJ2-3, reads DSGVTQTPKHLITATGQRVTLRCSPRSGDLSVYWYQQSLDQGLQFLIQYYNGEERAKGNILERFSAQQFPDLHSELNLSSLELGDSALYFCASSPHRRSSDTQYFGPGTRLTVL.

In this sample, this clonotype turned up a few times. This chain connects TRBV12-3 or TRBV12-4 to TRBJ2-2; 7 nucleotides agree with TRBD1. The CDR3 is 15 amino acids. V trimming: 4 bases; J trimming: 1 base; junction bases outside the gene matches: 3. CDR3 nucleotides: TGTGCCAGCAGTTCGGGACAGAAGAACACCGGGGAGCTGTTTTTT. Translating it yields CASSSGQKNTGELFF.

J is TRBJ1-5 and V is TRBV19; 12 bases align to TRBD1. Trimming took 0 bases from V and 2 from J; bases not matched to a gene: 5. This CDR3 comprises 18 residues. The germline gives CDR1 LNHDA, CDR2 SQIVND (reference sequence). CDR3 nucleotides: TGTGCCAGTAGTATAGATGGGACAGGGGGCCTTGGCAATCAGCCCCAGCATTTT. Translating it yields CASSIDGTGGLGNQPQHF.

This clonotype was observed a handful of times. The chain employs TRBV7-9 and TRBJ2-3, with a possible D match to TRBD2 (5 bases). The V gene's germline CDR1 is SEHNR and CDR2 FQNEAQ (reference sequence). With 1 base removed from V and 0 bases from J, the gap between germline ends came to 14 bases. The CDR3 covers 17 residues. This CDR3 reads CASSLDPDLSSTDTQYF. The CDR3 bases are TGTGCCAGCAGCTTAGACCCGGACTTGTCTAGCACAGATACGCAGTATTTT.

Ten or more counts support this clonotype. This rearrangement joins TRBV7-2 to TRBJ2-2; no clear D. The germline CDR1 and CDR2 sequences are SGHTA and FQGNSA. The length of the CDR3 is 15 residues. Deletions cut 2 bases from V and 3 bases from J, with 10 bases between. The CDR3 loop is CASSLSLRDTGELFF. The DNA for the CDR3 is TGTGCCAGCAGCTTAAGTCTAAGGGACACCGGGGAGCTGTTTTTT.

The V call is TRBV10-3, the J call TRBJ1-1; D is ambiguous. Between the trimmed V and J ends, which lost 8 bases and 5 bases, there was a span of 15 bases. The germline gives CDR1 ENHRY, CDR2 SYGVKD. The CDR3 loop spans 13 amino acids. The CDR3 region is CAIEESWGTEAFF. CDR3 coding DNA: TGTGCCATCGAGGAGAGTTGGGGAACTGAAGCTTTCTTT.

V is TRBV12-3 or TRBV12-4 and J is TRBJ1-4; D gene unclear. The CDR3 spans 13 residues. Trimming pared 4 bases from V and 8 bases from J, leaving 11 bases between. The CDR3 reads CASSSRLGEKLFF. CDR3 DNA sequence: TGTGCCAGCAGTTCGAGGCTGGGCGAAAAACTGTTTTTT.

This clonotype was recorded many times. The gene calls are TRBV18 and TRBJ1-1; D not certain. Between the trimmed V and J ends, which lost 2 bases and 5 bases, there was a span of 15 bases. This CDR3 comprises 15 residues. CDR1 is KGHSH, CDR2 LQKENI, per germline. The CDR3 DNA reads as TGTGCCAGCTCACCAGAAGTCCGGGCGGGGACTGAAGCTTTCTTT. It encodes CASSPEVRAGTEAFF. The variable domain in full, with the rest retrieved from reference TRBV18 and TRBJ1-1, is NAGVMQNPRHLVRRRGQEARLRCSPMKGHSHVYWYRQLPEEGLKFMVYLQKENIIDESGMPKERFSAEFPKEGPSILRIQQVVRGDSAAYFCASSPEVRAGTEAFFGQGTRLTVV.

This clonotype was counted between two and nine times. The rearrangement uses TRBV19 and TRBJ2-5, with 9 bases that match TRBD1. Germline lookup yields CDR1 LNHDA and CDR2 SQIVND (reference sequence). V shed 5 bases, J shed 0 bases, and the junction held 1 base outside the gene matches. CDR3 size: 14 residues. CDR3: CASSDRGNQETQYF. In DNA, the CDR3 is TGTGCCAGTAGTGACAGGGGGAACCAAGAGACCCAGTACTTC.

Of note for this clonotype: A much larger clone differs from this one at a single base, so this may be a read error. This chain connects TRBV12-5 to TRBJ1-1; 8 bases are a match to TRBD1. The CDR3 extends over 18 amino acids. Germline V gives CDR1 LGHNT, CDR2 FRNRAP. V lost 4 bases, J lost 1 base, and 14 bases stayed unmatched. CDR3 sequence: CASGSGGPIQGRNTEAFF. The CDR3 coding sequence is TGTGCTAGTGGTTCAGGGGGCCCGATCCAAGGTCGGAACACTGAAGCTTTCTTT.

This clonotype occurred many times. The chain employs TRBV12-3 or TRBV12-4 and TRBJ1-2; TRBD1 might be the D (5 bases). The CDR3 loop spans 14 amino acids. V lost 3 bases to trimming and J lost 5 bases, with 13 bases between them. The CDR3 DNA follows: TGTGCCAGCAGTTTCCAGGCCCGGGGGTATGGCTACACCTTC. This codes for CASSFQARGYGYTF.

This clonotype came up a few times. The J gene is TRBJ1-2, the V gene TRBV19; D call uncertain. Deletions cut 0 bases from V and 4 bases from J, with 6 bases between. Germline V gene sequence: CDR1 LNHDA, CDR2 SQIVND (reference sequence). The CDR3 spans 13 residues. CDR3 amino acids: CASSIEDGYGYTF. The CDR3 DNA follows: TGTGCCAGTAGTATAGAGGACGGCTATGGCTACACCTTC.

This clonotype was counted between two and nine times. The chain links TRBV9 to TRBJ1-2; no firm D call. The CDR3 totals 13 residues. Trimming cost V 3 bases and J 5 bases, with 11 bases left between them. The germline CDR1 and CDR2 sequences are SGDLS and YYNGEE. CDR3 coding DNA: TGTGCCAGCAGCGGAGGAGGAGCTTATGGCTACACCTTC. Encoded protein: CASSGGGAYGYTF.